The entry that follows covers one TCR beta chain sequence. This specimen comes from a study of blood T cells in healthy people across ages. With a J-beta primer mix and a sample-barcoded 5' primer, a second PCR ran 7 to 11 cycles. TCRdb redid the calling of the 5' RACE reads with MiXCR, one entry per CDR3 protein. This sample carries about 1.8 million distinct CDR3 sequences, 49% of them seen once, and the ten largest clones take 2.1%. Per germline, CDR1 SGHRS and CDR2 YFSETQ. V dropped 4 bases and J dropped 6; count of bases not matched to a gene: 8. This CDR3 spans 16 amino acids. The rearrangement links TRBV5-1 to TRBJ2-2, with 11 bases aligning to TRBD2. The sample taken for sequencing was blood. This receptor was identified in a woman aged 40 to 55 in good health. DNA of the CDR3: TGCGCCAGCAGCCCCGGGACTAGCGGAAACGCCGGGGAGCTGTTTTTT. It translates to CASSPGTSGNAGELFF.